The 25 T cell receptor beta chains reported below all come from one sample, sequenced in a study of beta chain features in type 1 diabetes. Every bit of the isolated RNA underwent reverse transcription, so sequencing read expressed TCRB transcripts. Generated by immunoSEQ multiplex PCR, the TCRdb table keeps only in-frame clones and is missing some. The table lists roughly 140,000 clones, about 7.1% of them singletons. Sequenced material: central memory CD4+ T cells from blood. These receptors all come from a woman aged 25 to 39 in good health.

The rearrangement uses TRBV7-2 and TRBJ2-3, with TRBD1 identical over 9 bases. The germline V gene encodes CDR1 SGHTA and CDR2 FQGNSA. After removal of 7 bases from V and 8 bases from J, the junction contained 10 bases not matched to a gene. This CDR3 comprises 14 residues. In nucleotides, the CDR3 is TGTGCCAGCACGTCCCGGGACAGGGTTGGTACGCAGTATTTT. Its protein is CASTSRDRVGTQYF.

In its sample, this clone was seen a few times. This rearrangement joins TRBV5-1 to TRBJ1-1; possibly TRBD1 for D (6 bases). Germline V lookup: CDR1 SGHRS, CDR2 YFSETQ. CDR3 length: 15 amino acids. Trimming took 0 bases from V and 5 from J, leaving 14 bases between them. The CDR3 here is CASSLEGGGKTEAFF. CDR3 nucleotide sequence: TGCGCCAGCAGCTTGGAAGGGGGTGGTAAGACTGAAGCTTTCTTT.

This clone was counted a few times. The rearrangement links TRBV11-2 to TRBJ2-3, with 9 bases matching TRBD2. V gave up 5 bases and J gave up 6 bases; unmatched junction bases: 6. In germline, CDR1 is SGHAT, CDR2 FQNNGV. CDR3 length: 14 residues. The CDR3 region is CASSLGLAADTQYF. The DNA for the CDR3 is TGTGCCAGCAGCCTGGGACTAGCCGCGGATACGCAGTATTTT.

This chain joins TRBV28 and TRBJ1-4, with 11 bases matching TRBD1. J was trimmed by 7 bases and V by 5 bases; bases with no gene match: 6. The CDR3 runs to 15 residues. Germline V gives CDR1 MDHEN, CDR2 SYDVKM. CDR3 sequence reads: CASSGQGAEGEKLFF. The CDR3 bases are TGTGCCAGCAGTGGACAGGGGGCAGAGGGTGAAAAACTGTTTTTT.

This clone has a count of ten or more. The genes are TRBV19 and TRBJ2-7; 11 nucleotides align to TRBD1. Germline assignment: CDR1 LNHDA and CDR2 SQIVND (reference sequence). There are 14 residues in the CDR3. The junction had 7 bases not matched to a gene; V was cut back by 6 bases and J by 6 bases. The CDR3 coding sequence is TGTGCCAGTAGCCCCGGGACAGGGGGTCGCGAGCAGTACTTC. It encodes CASSPGTGGREQYF.

At least ten counts were recorded for this clone. The chain uses TRBV7-2 and TRBJ1-4; 12 positions agree with TRBD1. J was trimmed by 8 bases and V by 1 base; bases with no gene match: 8. The CDR3 loop spans 17 amino acids. Germline V gives CDR1 SGHTA, CDR2 FQGNSA. The DNA of the CDR3 is TGTGCCAGCAGCTTAGGTGGGACAGGGGGCTTCGGCGAAAAACTGTTTTTT. This encodes CASSLGGTGGFGEKLFF.

This chain links TRBV18 with TRBJ1-2; 8 positions agree with TRBD1. Germline V gene lookup returns CDR1 KGHSH and CDR2 LQKENI. Trimming removed 6 bases from V and 7 bases from J; junction bases left unmatched: 4. This CDR3 is built from 12 residues. The CDR3 reads CASSQGAGGYTF. The CDR3 DNA sequence: TGTGCCAGCTCGCAGGGGGCCGGTGGCTACACCTTC.

V usage is TRBV7-2 and J usage is TRBJ2-7; D is ambiguous. The germline gives CDR1 SGHTA, CDR2 FQGNSA. The V and J ends lost 3 bases and 3 bases respectively, with 6 bases between them. CDR3 size: 12 residues. The CDR3 loop reads CASSLALYEQYF. CDR3 nucleotides: TGTGCCAGCAGCTTGGCCCTCTACGAGCAGTACTTC.

This clone has more than one count but fewer than ten. The rearrangement uses TRBV28 and TRBJ2-7; perhaps TRBD1 as D (7 bases). The CDR3 loop spans 16 amino acids. V gave up 6 bases and J gave up 2 bases, with 20 bases separating them. The germline CDR1 and CDR2 sequences are MDHEN and SYDVKM. In DNA form, the CDR3 reads TGTGCCAGCAGAGAACGGGGGACAGACCGTACCTACGAGCAGTACTTC. It is translated as CASRERGTDRTYEQYF.

The chain uses TRBV7-6 and TRBJ1-2; D is perhaps TRBD1 (5 bases). The CDR3 runs to 14 residues. Looked up from germline, CDR1 is SGHVS and CDR2 is FNYEAQ. Trimming stripped 2 bases from V and 2 bases from J, with 9 bases between. The CDR3 protein is CASSLNGGNYGYTF. The CDR3 bases are TGTGCCAGCAGCTTAAACGGGGGAAACTATGGCTACACCTTC.

The genes are TRBV5-1 and TRBJ2-7; TRBD2 matches at 8 bases. The CDR3 is made up of 16 amino acids. Germline lookup yields CDR1 SGHRS and CDR2 YFSETQ. The V gene end was trimmed by 5 bases and the J gene end by 2 bases; junction bases not matched to a gene: 12. The CDR3 DNA reads TGCGCCAGCAGTATGAGGTCGGGAGGGCCGCCCTACGAGCAGTACTTC. It yields the protein CASSMRSGGPPYEQYF.

The chain carries TRBV18 and TRBJ2-1, with D perhaps TRBD2 (6 bases). With 6 bases removed from V and 1 base from J, the gap between germline ends came to 22 bases. The germline CDR1 and CDR2 sequences are KGHSH and LQKENI. The CDR3 spans 18 residues. The CDR3 sequence: CASSPFPLRLGSYNEQFF. The DNA of the CDR3 is TGTGCCAGCTCGCCGTTTCCCCTAAGACTAGGGTCCTACAATGAGCAGTTCTTC.

The chain employs TRBV23-1 and TRBJ2-1; 9 bases are shared with TRBD2. TRBV23-1 is designated an ORF whose function remains uncertain. This CDR3 spans 17 amino acids. V dropped 0 bases and J dropped 6; count of bases not matched to a gene: 9. The CDR3: CASSQSIAGARGNEQFF. DNA of the CDR3: TGCGCCAGCAGTCAATCAATAGCGGGAGCGAGGGGCAATGAGCAGTTCTTC.

The table lists this clone with a few counts. V and J are TRBV29-1 and TRBJ2-1; possible D gene TRBD2, 6 bases. V was cut by 5 bases and J by 0 bases, with 17 bases left in between. CDR1 is SQVTM and CDR2 is ANQGSEA in the germline V gene. The CDR3 has 16 residues. The CDR3 DNA is TGCAGCGTTCCCAATTTGGGCGGGGCCTCCTACAATGAGCAGTTCTTC. This translates into CSVPNLGGASYNEQFF.

This clone has only a few counts. J is TRBJ2-3 and V is TRBV5-4; 13 bases are shared with TRBD2. The germline CDR1 and CDR2 sequences are SGHNT and YYREEE (reference sequence). This CDR3 has 16 residues. Losses at the gene ends were 6 bases for V and 4 bases for J; bases not matched to a gene: 8. The chain's CDR3 is CASTLLLAGGSDTQYF. Here the CDR3 DNA reads TGTGCCAGCACTCTACTACTAGCGGGAGGGTCAGATACGCAGTATTTT.

This clone was counted ten times or more. The V and J genes are TRBV5-4 and TRBJ2-3; 8 bases match TRBD2. The CDR3 extends over 15 amino acids. CDR1 and CDR2 (germline): SGHNT, YYREEE (reference sequence). J gave up 2 bases and V 4 bases, and 6 bases lay outside the gene matches. CDR3 bases: TGTGCCAGCAGCAGGGGACTAGGAGACACAGATACGCAGTATTTT. This gives the protein CASSRGLGDTDTQYF.

This clone was counted between two and nine times. V usage is TRBV30 and J usage is TRBJ2-3; 11 bases are a match to TRBD2. CDR1 is GTSNPN and CDR2 is SVGIG in the germline V gene (reference sequence). This CDR3 is built from 17 residues. The V segment lost 3 bases and the J segment 5 bases; nucleotides outside the gene matches: 13. CDR3 bases: TGTGCCTGGAGAACTACGGTAGCGGGAGGGCCTAAAGATACGCAGTATTTT. Translated, it gives CAWRTTVAGGPKDTQYF.

This clone has just a few counts. This chain joins TRBV18 and TRBJ2-1; 8 bases align to TRBD2. Germline V gene sequence: CDR1 KGHSH, CDR2 LQKENI. The CDR3 length is 15 residues. Trimming removed 6 bases from V and 0 bases from J; junction bases left unmatched: 4. CDR3 sequence (DNA): TGTGCCAGCTCGCCTGGGACTAGCTCCTACAATGAGCAGTTCTTC. Amino acid sequence: CASSPGTSSYNEQFF.

This clone has a count of ten or more. This chain connects TRBV14 to TRBJ2-5, with 8 bases lining up with TRBD2. The V and J ends lost 1 base and 6 bases, in that order; junction bases with no gene match: 4. The CDR3 covers 14 residues. CDR1 and CDR2 (germline): SGHDN, FVKESK. CDR3: CASSQAGGRQTQYF. DNA for the CDR3: TGTGCCAGCAGCCAAGCGGGAGGGAGGCAGACCCAGTACTTC.

In nucleotides, the CDR3 is TGTGCCAGCAGGACAGGGACCGGGGAGCTGTTTTTT. Its protein is CASRTGTGELFF. The V and J genes are TRBV6-6 and TRBJ2-2; 7 nucleotides agree with TRBD1. CDR3 size: 12 residues. Germline loops: CDR1 MNHNY, CDR2 SVGAGI (reference sequence). The J segment lost 5 bases and the V segment lost 6 bases, leaving 0 bases of the junction unmatched.

V usage is TRBV7-9 and J usage is TRBJ2-2, with 11 nucleotides matching TRBD2. The germline V gene has CDR1 SEHNR and CDR2 FQNEAQ (reference sequence). The CDR3 is made up of 17 amino acids. With 5 bases clipped from V and 0 bases from J, the junction kept 5 bases outside the gene matches. The CDR3 sequence: CASSQTSGGANTGELFF. The DNA of the CDR3 is TGTGCCAGCAGCCAAACTAGCGGGGGAGCGAACACCGGGGAGCTGTTTTTT.

This clone was counted a few times. The identical CDR3 is also encoded by other nucleotide sequences in the sample. The CDR3 bases are TGTGCCAGCAGCTTAGGCACTAGCGAGGAGACCCAGTACTTC. This gives the protein CASSLGTSEETQYF. V and J are TRBV7-2 and TRBJ2-5; 7 nucleotides line up with TRBD2. Trimming cost V 1 base and J 5 bases; bases outside gene matches: 4. The length of the CDR3 is 14 residues. Germline-derived CDR1 and CDR2 are SGHTA and FQGNSA.

The chain has TRBV19 and TRBJ2-6; 7 bases are a match to TRBD1. The V and J ends lost 7 bases and 1 base, in that order; junction bases with no gene match: 13. CDR1 LNHDA and CDR2 SQIVND come from the germline V gene (reference sequence). The CDR3 contains 18 residues. CDR3 sequence (DNA): TGTGCCAGTAATACCGCGACAGGGTTTGTGTCTGGGGCCAACGTCCTGACTTTC. Encoded protein: CASNTATGFVSGANVLTF.

This sequence joins TRBV19 and TRBJ2-7; 8 nucleotides agree with TRBD1. Germline loops: CDR1 LNHDA, CDR2 SQIVND (reference sequence). The V gene end was trimmed by 3 bases and the J gene end by 3 bases; junction bases not matched to a gene: 4. CDR3 length equals 14 residues. The CDR3 coding sequence is TGTGCCAGTAGTATGCGGACAGGGAACTACGAGCAGTACTTC. Translation gives CASSMRTGNYEQYF.

V and J are TRBV6-1 and TRBJ1-2; 7 bases line up with TRBD1. Germline lookup yields CDR1 MNHNS and CDR2 SASEGT. The CDR3 runs to 15 residues. V was pared by 2 bases and J by 4 bases, with 7 bases of the junction left unmatched. This chain's CDR3 is CASSERAGGIYGYTF. CDR3 sequence (DNA): TGTGCCAGCAGTGAAAGGGCAGGGGGGATCTATGGCTACACCTTC.